This entry lists 18 T cell receptor beta chains sequenced from one sample in a study of breast tumors, draining lymph nodes, adjacent tissues. TCRdb processed the multiplex PCR reads anew with MiXCR; each CDR3 protein has one entry. The data show roughly 7,000 distinct CDR3 sequences, 43% seen once. The specimen was tumor-adjacent breast tissue. The receptor source for this set is a female donor with breast cancer. Some clones in this sample may be carry-over from other donors' samples.

The V and J genes are TRBV9 and TRBJ2-7, with TRBD2 identical over 13 bases. Germline CDR1 and CDR2: SGDLS and YYNGEE. V shed 1 base, J shed 4 bases, and the junction held 8 bases outside the gene matches. The CDR3 length is 17 residues. The CDR3 bases are TGTGCCAGCAGCGTATGGCTGACTAGCGGGAGGAAATACGAGCAGTACTTC. It yields the protein CASSVWLTSGRKYEQYF.

By proportion, this clonotype is medium-sized (0.01 to 0.1%). For the CDR3, the DNA is TGTGCCAGCGGCGTAGCGGGAGCACAGCAGTACTTC. This sequence encodes CASGVAGAQQYF. This chain links TRBV27 with TRBJ2-7, with 9 positions matching TRBD2. V lost 8 bases and J lost 8; bases outside the gene matches: 7. The germline V gene has CDR1 MNHEY and CDR2 SMNVEV (reference sequence). The CDR3 has 12 amino acids.

By its share, this clonotype is medium-sized. V is TRBV24-1 and J is TRBJ1-2, with TRBD1 matching over 7 bases. Trimming at V came to 6 bases and at J to 2 bases, leaving 5 bases not matched to a gene. The CDR3 totals 14 residues. Germline assignment: CDR1 KGHDR and CDR2 SFDVKD. CDR3 nucleotides: TGTGCCACCAGTCAGACAGGGTTAAACTATGGCTACACCTTC. It translates to CATSQTGLNYGYTF.

Judged by abundance, this clonotype is medium-sized (0.01 to 0.1%). Here the CDR3 DNA reads TGCGCCAGCAGCCAAGTGGGGGCTCCTAGCGGGTGGAATGAGCAGTTCTTC. It translates to CASSQVGAPSGWNEQFF. The chain links TRBV4-1 to TRBJ2-1; TRBD2 matches 8 bases. The CDR3 runs to 17 residues. The germline V gene encodes CDR1 MGHRA and CDR2 YSYEKL. Trimming took 1 base from V and 7 from J; bases not matched to a gene: 12.

This clonotype is medium-sized in the sample. The chain joins TRBV10-3 to TRBJ2-3; 14 bases map to TRBD2. The CDR3 loop spans 15 amino acids. Per germline, CDR1 ENHRY and CDR2 SYGVKD. V trimming: 4 bases; J trimming: 4 bases; junction bases outside the gene matches: 1. CDR3 residues: CAISGGLAGADTQYF. The CDR3 DNA reads as TGTGCCATCAGTGGGGGACTAGCGGGAGCAGATACGCAGTATTTT.

Within the sample, this clonotype is medium-sized. The genes are TRBV7-9 and TRBJ2-7, with 7 nucleotides matching TRBD1. The CDR3 extends over 13 amino acids. Germline V gene sequence: CDR1 SEHNR, CDR2 FQNEAQ (reference sequence). The ends lost 5 bases at V and 7 bases at J; junction bases unmatched: 8. DNA for the CDR3: TGTGCCAGCAGCGCAGACAGGGACGGAGAGCAGTACTTC. As protein: CASSADRDGEQYF.

This clonotype has a count of ten or more. For the CDR3, the DNA is TGTGCCAGCAGCTCTGGGGGGGACACCAATGAAAAACTGTTTTTT. Amino acid sequence: CASSSGGDTNEKLFF. This chain links TRBV11-2 with TRBJ1-4; D is possibly TRBD1 (6 bases). V shed 4 bases and J shed 5 bases, with 14 bases lying between them. The CDR3 is 15 residues long. Germline V lookup: CDR1 SGHAT, CDR2 FQNNGV.

This clonotype showed up just a few times. The CDR3 loop reads CASSLEGRSGGTDTQYF. As DNA, the CDR3 is TGTGCCAGCAGCTTGGAAGGTCGGTCCGGCGGGACAGATACGCAGTATTTT. The chain combines TRBV5-4 with TRBJ2-3, with D tentatively TRBD2 (5 bases). CDR1 and CDR2 from the germline V gene are SGHNT and YYREEE (reference sequence). V lost 0 bases to trimming and J lost 3 bases, with 17 bases between them. The CDR3 contains 17 residues. The whole variable domain, remainder taken from reference TRBV5-4 and TRBJ2-3, is ETGVTQSPTHLIKTRGQQVTLRCSSQSGHNTVSWYQQALGQGPQFIFQYYREEENGRGNFPPRFSGLQFPNYSSELNVNALELDDSALYLCASSLEGRSGGTDTQYFGPGTRLTVL.

V is TRBV20-1 and J is TRBJ2-1; the D gene is possibly TRBD2 (5 bases). The V gene lost 2 bases and the J gene lost 8 bases, with 13 bases spanning the gap. The CDR3 extends over 13 amino acids. Germline CDR1 reads DFQATT; CDR2 reads SNEGSKA (reference sequence). CDR3 region: CSARSDWTYEQFF. The CDR3 DNA follows: TGCAGTGCTAGATCGGACTGGACGTATGAGCAGTTCTTC.

This chain links TRBV2 with TRBJ2-7; D is uncertain. This CDR3 has 13 residues. The V gene lost 3 bases and the J gene lost 3 bases, with 9 bases spanning the gap. CDR1 and CDR2 (germline): SNHLY, FYNNEI. DNA of the CDR3: TGTGCCAGCAGTGAGGCAAGTGACTACGAGCAGTACTTC. It translates to CASSEASDYEQYF.

This clonotype was detected ten times or more. The rearrangement uses TRBV4-3 and TRBJ2-1; unclear D gene. This CDR3 spans 15 amino acids. V lost 0 bases and J 3 bases, leaving 9 bases between the germline ends. Germline loops: CDR1 LGHNA, CDR2 YSLEER. CDR3 DNA: TGCGCCAGCAGCCAAGAGGGGTCAGGCTACAATGAGCAGTTCTTC. Its protein product is CASSQEGSGYNEQFF.

The J gene is TRBJ2-3, the V gene TRBV7-3, with TRBD2 as a possible D gene (6 bases). The V gene's germline CDR1 is SGHTA and CDR2 FQGTGA. V lost 5 bases and J lost 1, with 19 bases in between. The CDR3 extends over 17 amino acids. The CDR3 coding sequence is TGTGCCAGCAGCGTCAATCCCCCGGGAGTCGGCACAGATACGCAGTATTTT. Its protein is CASSVNPPGVGTDTQYF.

This clonotype was recorded many times. The gene calls are TRBV7-2 and TRBJ2-5, with 9 bases identical to TRBD2. The trim removed 5 bases at V and 5 bases at J, leaving 15 bases unmatched. The CDR3 sequence is 17 residues long. Looked up from germline, CDR1 is SGHTA and CDR2 is FQGNSA. CDR3 residues: CASSRGGGEGNFETQYF. Written as DNA, the CDR3 is TGTGCCAGCAGCCGCGGCGGGGGGGAGGGCAATTTTGAGACCCAGTACTTC. The whole variable domain, remainder taken from reference TRBV7-2 and TRBJ2-5, is GAGVSQSPSNKVTEKGKDVELRCDPISGHTALYWYRQSLGQGLEFLIYFQGNSAPDKSGLPSDRFSAERTGGSVSTLTIQRTQQEDSAVYLCASSRGGGEGNFETQYFGPGTRLLVL.

The chain uses TRBV20-1 and TRBJ2-7; 10 nucleotides align to TRBD1. This CDR3 is 16 amino acids long. Trimming took 0 bases from V and 4 from J; bases not matched to a gene: 9. Germline assignment: CDR1 DFQATT and CDR2 SNEGSKA (reference sequence). The CDR3 spells CSARDLGTGDQYEQYF. CDR3 DNA sequence: TGCAGTGCTAGAGACCTCGGGACAGGGGATCAATACGAGCAGTACTTC.

This chain uses TRBV5-1 with TRBJ1-3, with D unresolved. This CDR3 spans 14 amino acids. V lost 1 base and J 0 bases, leaving 5 bases between the germline ends. CDR1 and CDR2 from the germline V gene are SGHRS and YFSETQ. This CDR3 is CASSLQASGNTIYF. The CDR3 nucleotides read TGCGCCAGCAGCTTGCAGGCCTCTGGAAACACCATATATTTT.

The chain uses TRBV7-3 and TRBJ2-3; D unclear. Deletions cut 2 bases from V and 0 bases from J, with 6 bases between. Germline V gives CDR1 SGHTA, CDR2 FQGTGA. This CDR3 region has 14 residues. CDR3 region: CASSLRPSTDTQYF. The CDR3 DNA sequence: TGTGCCAGCAGCTTACGGCCTAGCACAGATACGCAGTATTTT.

This clonotype is deemed medium-sized. V is TRBV15 and J is TRBJ2-5, with 14 nucleotides matching TRBD2. The ends lost 6 bases at V and 4 bases at J; junction bases unmatched: 7. The CDR3 contains 16 residues. The germline CDR1 and CDR2 sequences are LNHNV and YYDKDF (reference sequence). DNA for the CDR3: TGTGCCACCAGTCCGGGACTAGCGGGAGAACTAGAGACCCAGTACTTC. This sequence encodes CATSPGLAGELETQYF. The complete variable domain, with remaining parts taken from reference TRBV15 and TRBJ2-5, reads DAMVIQNPRYQVTQFGKPVTLSCSQTLNHNVMYWYQQKSSQAPKLLFHYYDKDFNNEADTPDNFQSRRPNTSFCFLDIRSPGLGDTAMYLCATSPGLAGELETQYFGPGTRLLVL.

J is TRBJ2-4 and V is TRBV9; TRBD2 matches 8 bases. The CDR3 sequence is 16 residues long. The V and J ends lost 4 bases and 6 bases, in that order; junction bases with no gene match: 12. CDR1 and CDR2 (germline): SGDLS, YYNGEE. In nucleotides, the CDR3 is TGTGCCAGCAGCTCTAGCGGGCGGGATGTAGGAAACATTCAGTACTTC. It yields the protein CASSSSGRDVGNIQYF.